These 22 T cell receptor beta chains came from one sample sequenced in a study of T cell repertoires in cytomegalovirus infection (dated by TCRdb to the late 2010s). Instrument used: Illumina HiSeq 1500. TCRdb itself trimmed the public reads at Q25 with fastp, ran MiXCR and retained productive beta chains. Rows merge per CDR3 protein into single entries with the most common DNA and genes. This sample lists under 600,000 distinct CDR3 sequences; approximately 15% were detected once. The ten top clones hold 20% to 30% of the sample. The sample comprised CD8+ T cells from PBMCs. These receptors originate from a human donor in good health (CMV status not recorded). Some clones in this sample may be carry-over from other donors' samples.

V and J are TRBV2 and TRBJ2-3; 8 bases match TRBD1. CDR1 and CDR2 from the germline V gene are SNHLY and FYNNEI. This CDR3 region has 15 residues. With V trimmed by 3 bases and J by 2 bases, 4 bases remained unmatched. For the CDR3, the DNA is TGTGCCAGCAGTGACCCGGGACAGGCCACAGATACGCAGTATTTT. Protein: CASSDPGQATDTQYF.

This clonotype appeared many times. The chain is built from TRBV28 and TRBJ2-6, with 8 bases fitting TRBD1. The germline CDR1 and CDR2 sequences are MDHEN and SYDVKM. The CDR3 length is 17 residues. V gave up 5 bases and J gave up 0 bases; unmatched junction bases: 6. This chain's CDR3 is CASSGQGSISGANVLTF. The CDR3 DNA reads TGTGCCAGCAGTGGACAGGGTAGTATCTCTGGGGCCAACGTCCTGACTTTC.

The chain couples TRBV5-1 to TRBJ1-1; D call uncertain. V gave up 7 bases and J gave up 1 base, with 11 bases separating them. There are 13 residues in the CDR3. Germline CDR1 reads SGHRS; CDR2 reads YFSETQ. CDR3 in DNA: TGCGCCAGCTTGGGGAGTACGAACACTGAAGCTTTCTTT. Translation: CASLGSTNTEAFF.

The CDR3 loop is CASSQDSPTYEQYF. In DNA, the CDR3 is TGTGCCAGCAGTCAAGACAGCCCAACCTACGAGCAGTACTTC. V usage is TRBV12-3 or TRBV12-4 and J usage is TRBJ2-7; tentatively, D is TRBD1 (5 bases). This CDR3 is built from 14 residues. Deletions cut 5 bases from V and 2 bases from J, with 13 bases between.

This clonotype was detected only a few times. The J gene is TRBJ2-7, the V gene TRBV4-1; the D is unclear. The CDR3 length is 14 residues. Germline V gives CDR1 MGHRA, CDR2 YSYEKL. Trimming cost V 1 base and J 2 bases, with 9 bases left between them. The CDR3 sequence: CASSQGVGTYEQYF. The CDR3 nucleotides read TGCGCCAGCAGCCAAGGAGTAGGGACCTACGAGCAGTACTTC.

The chain employs TRBV30 and TRBJ2-7; D may be TRBD1 (5 bases). CDR3 length: 12 residues. CDR1 is GTSNPN and CDR2 is SVGIG in the germline V gene (reference sequence). Trimming cost V 5 bases and J 3 bases, with 11 bases left between them. The CDR3: CAWQGRYYEQYF. In nucleotides, the CDR3 is TGTGCCTGGCAGGGCAGATACTACGAGCAGTACTTC.

Only a few counts were recorded for this clonotype. The V call is TRBV7-9, the J call TRBJ1-4, with D perhaps matching TRBD1 (5 bases). The germline V and J ends were trimmed by 6 bases and 8 bases, with 19 bases remaining between them. The CDR3 is 15 amino acids. The germline V gene has CDR1 SEHNR and CDR2 FQNEAQ (reference sequence). CDR3 nucleotides: TGTGCCAGCAGTTTTCTCGGGGGTTCTGAGGAAAAACTGTTTTTT. It encodes CASSFLGGSEEKLFF.

The chain links TRBV20-1 to TRBJ1-6, with D possibly matching TRBD1 (6 bases). Trimming took off 3 bases at V and 12 bases at J, with 24 bases between the two ends. In germline, CDR1 is DFQATT, CDR2 SNEGSKA (reference sequence). CDR3 size: 16 residues. The CDR3 DNA follows: TGCAGTGCTAGCCGGACACGTATCTTAAGGGGGGAACCCCTCCACTTT. Protein: CSASRTRILRGEPLHF.

The sample holds many counts of this clonotype. The gene calls are TRBV7-9 and TRBJ1-5, with no clear D. Trimming pared 1 base from V and 2 bases from J, leaving 0 bases between. Germline V gene data show CDR1 as SEHNR and CDR2 as FQNEAQ (reference sequence). The CDR3 is made up of 12 amino acids. This CDR3 is CASSLGNQPQHF. DNA for the CDR3: TGTGCCAGCAGCTTAGGCAATCAGCCCCAGCATTTT.

This clonotype was counted many times. The chain couples TRBV12-3 or TRBV12-4 to TRBJ2-1; D perhaps matches TRBD2 (6 bases). V lost 8 bases and J lost 0, with 11 bases in between. The CDR3 sequence is 14 residues long. CDR3 nucleotides: TGTGCCAGCTTCCCGGAGGGCTCCTACAATGAGCAGTTCTTC. It yields the protein CASFPEGSYNEQFF.

This clonotype was detected ten times or more. This chain uses TRBV4-2 with TRBJ1-6; no clear D gene. The CDR3 length is 16 residues. V was cut by 1 base and J by 3 bases, with 10 bases left in between. CDR1 is LGHNA, CDR2 YNFKEQ, per germline. CDR3 residues: CASSQGSQNYNSPLHF. CDR3 coding DNA: TGTGCCAGCAGCCAAGGTTCACAGAACTATAATTCACCCCTCCACTTT.

This clonotype was seen more than once but under ten times. The rearrangement joins TRBV5-6 to TRBJ2-7; tentative D call: TRBD2 (5 bases). Germline-derived CDR1 and CDR2 are SGHDT and YYEEEE. V was shortened by 3 bases and J by 2 bases, with 12 bases between the two germline ends. This CDR3 spans 14 amino acids. As DNA, the CDR3 is TGTGCCAGCAGCTATGGGAGATCGACCTACGAGCAGTACTTC. Translating gives CASSYGRSTYEQYF.

The chain joins TRBV6-5 to TRBJ2-1; no reliable D call. CDR3 length equals 14 residues. With 6 bases removed from V and 5 bases from J, the gap between germline ends came to 14 bases. From germline, CDR1 is MNHEY and CDR2 SVGAGI. This CDR3 reads CASSSSWTHNEQFF. In nucleotides, the CDR3 is TGTGCCAGCAGCTCCTCATGGACCCACAATGAGCAGTTCTTC.

The table lists this clonotype with a few counts. The chain carries TRBV15 and TRBJ2-4; tentatively, D is TRBD2 (7 bases). Germline V gene data show CDR1 as LNHNV and CDR2 as YYDKDF (reference sequence). The CDR3 has 14 residues. Trimming removed 7 bases from V and 2 bases from J, with 12 bases in between. The CDR3 nucleotides are TGTGCCACCACGGGGGGCCTGACCAAAAACATTCAGTACTTC. It yields the protein CATTGGLTKNIQYF.

The V and J genes are TRBV4-1 and TRBJ2-6, with D possibly being TRBD1 (8 bases). V dropped 1 base and J dropped 4 bases, with 14 bases sitting between them. There are 17 residues in the CDR3. Germline CDR1 is MGHRA and CDR2 is YSYEKL. CDR3 DNA: TGCGCCAGCAGCCAAGGGCTACAGGGGGGGGGGGCCAACGTCCTGACTTTC. This gives the protein CASSQGLQGGGANVLTF.

This clonotype was seen repeatedly, ten times or more. The V and J genes are TRBV7-3 and TRBJ2-3; D unclear. CDR1 and CDR2 from the germline V gene are SGHTA and FQGTGA. Trimming removed 1 base from V and 4 bases from J, with 6 bases in between. The CDR3 totals 13 residues. The CDR3 DNA sequence: TGTGCCAGCAGCTTAAATGTCCCAGATACGCAGTATTTT. This codes for CASSLNVPDTQYF.

The table lists this clonotype with many counts. The genes are TRBV19 and TRBJ1-1; TRBD1 agrees at 7 bases. Germline assignment: CDR1 LNHDA and CDR2 SQIVND (reference sequence). This CDR3 has 13 amino acids. The junction had 6 bases not matched to a gene; V was cut back by 7 bases and J by 4 bases. The CDR3 nucleotides read TGTGCCAGTACCGATGCAGGGGGCACTGAAGCTTTCTTT. The encoded protein is CASTDAGGTEAFF.

This clonotype came up a few times. V and J are TRBV9 and TRBJ2-3; TRBD1 is a possible D gene (5 bases). With 4 bases removed from V and 2 bases from J, the gap between germline ends came to 14 bases. The CDR3 runs 15 residues. CDR1 is SGDLS and CDR2 is YYNGEE in the germline V gene. Here the CDR3 reads CASSPSSRATDTQYF. CDR3 bases: TGTGCCAGCAGCCCAAGCAGCAGGGCCACAGATACGCAGTATTTT.

This clonotype was counted ten times or more. The rearrangement links TRBV7-3 to TRBJ1-1; 7 bases agree with TRBD1. Per germline, CDR1 SGHTA and CDR2 FQGTGA. V dropped 4 bases and J dropped 10; count of bases not matched to a gene: 12. CDR3 size: 14 residues. CDR3 amino acids: CASSSRDRGTAAFF. Here the CDR3 DNA reads TGTGCCAGCAGCTCCCGGGACCGAGGGACAGCAGCTTTCTTT. Combining the CDR3 with reference TRBV7-3 and TRBJ1-1 gives the whole variable domain GAGVSQTPSNKVTEKGKYVELRCDPISGHTALYWYRQSLGQGPEFLIYFQGTGAADDSGLPNDRFFAVRPEGSVSTLKIQRTERGDSAVYLCASSSRDRGTAAFFGQGTRLTVV.

In this sample, this clonotype turned up many times. The chain has TRBV6-5 and TRBJ2-7; 9 bases fit TRBD2. Germline V gene data show CDR1 as MNHEY and CDR2 as SVGAGI. V gave up 6 bases and J gave up 4 bases; unmatched junction bases: 13. CDR3 length: 16 residues. CDR3: CASRARGAGGPYEQYF. CDR3 bases: TGTGCCAGCAGGGCCAGGGGGGCGGGGGGGCCGTACGAGCAGTACTTC.

This clonotype has more than one count but fewer than ten. A clone one base away is much larger, so this may be a read error. V is TRBV7-9 and J is TRBJ1-1; D is possibly TRBD1 (6 bases). V gave up 3 bases and J gave up 1 base, with 15 bases separating them. The CDR3 is made up of 16 amino acids. Per germline, CDR1 SEHNR and CDR2 FQNEAQ (reference sequence). CDR3: CASSLGYRTENTEAFF. In nucleotides, the CDR3 is TGTGCCAGCAGCTTGGGTTACAGGACAGAGAACACTGAAGCTTTCTTT. Drawing the rest from reference TRBV7-9 and TRBJ1-1, the complete variable domain is DTGVSQNPRHKITKRGQNVTFRCDPISEHNRLYWYRQTLGQGPEFLTYFQNEAQLEKSRLLSDRFSAERPKGSFSTLEIQRTEQGDSAMYLCASSLGYRTENTEAFFGQGTRLTVV.

This clonotype was seen more than once but under ten times. The chain is built from TRBV5-1 and TRBJ2-2, with TRBD1 matching over 8 bases. The V segment lost 3 bases and the J segment 6 bases; nucleotides outside the gene matches: 13. Germline-derived CDR1 and CDR2 are SGHRS and YFSETQ. The CDR3 is 17 residues long. The CDR3 nucleotides read TGCGCCAGCAGCTACGAAGACATTACAGGGGGAGCCGGGGAGCTGTTTTTT. Amino acids: CASSYEDITGGAGELFF.